This TCR beta chain was recovered during a study of cytomegalovirus exposure and HLA in healthy donors (dated by TCRdb to about 2017). Study-wide context: According to an earlier analysis of a few hundred of the donors, about 170 million T cells yielded 117 million unique TCR beta sequences and around 300 Gb of sequence data. Typing coverage varied by locus: roughly 620-640 donors for A, B, C, DRB1 and DQB1; approximately 520 for DQA1; over 600 for DPA1; fewer than 480 for DPB1. Class I and class II HLA loci were covered by the typing at four-digit resolution. All discovery cohort repertoires had been generated using a single sequencing platform. The study was designed to test whether signatures of past pathogen exposure could be identified by cataloging public T cell receptors. An early release covering roughly 600 HLA-typed donors comprised approximately 290 gigabases of sequencing data and tens of millions of unique TCR sequences. Roughly five DR-DQ haplotypes were handled as single units for association and clustering, since linkage in the cohort was strong. Using immunosequencing, the study profiled T cell repertoires from fewer than 850 subjects and related those repertoires to cytomegalovirus serostatus. A later genetic analysis took genome-wide SNP genotypes for about three fifths of the 666 donors and used that subset as a discovery cohort. To study patterns of TCR occurrence, a later analysis re-analyzed previously published TCR beta repertoires from just over 650 donors and added high-resolution HLA genotyping. In the later analysis, no new phenotypic data were used to find candidate immune exposures; instead, reliance was placed on TCR beta sequences and their occurrence across donors. On average, over 200,000 unique TCR beta nucleotide sequences were sequenced per donor among about 400 genotyped donors of the cohort, with roughly 18% of those sequences being non-productive. Of the 300 to 500 genotyped donors, roughly 80% were placed in the genetic ancestry cluster associated with self-reported Caucasian donors. To decide whether each TCR beta V gene segment behaved as functional or pseudogenic, an earlier analysis of 587 of the donors relied on high-throughput TCR beta sequencing. Besides the first cohort of about 730 subjects, a separate validation cohort made up of 95 to 150 different subjects was used. Alongside the repertoire data, information on donor age, sex, ethnicity and CMV serostatus was compiled. To predict cytomegalovirus infection status, the study brought together high-throughput TCR immunosequencing, statistical association of individual TCRs with disease status, and machine learning. On the study overall, not on this receptor specifically: In vitro tests confirmed that a few of the cytomegalovirus-associated TCR beta chains recognize cytomegalovirus antigens. A later genetic analysis associated a missense DCLRE1C variant with V-gene and J-gene trimming of TCR beta chains, and an independent cohort replicated the association. Because some donors lacked HLA typing at each locus, the association tests relied only on the typed subset. According to a later analysis, TCR association rates differed among HLA loci, with DRB1 alleles showing the most associated TCRs and HLA-C alleles showing the fewest. A later analysis found that most CMV-associated TCR beta chains appeared HLA-restricted, with HLA associations seemingly driven largely by CMV exposure. According to a later analysis, parvovirus B19, influenza, CMV and Epstein-Barr virus appeared linked to several top co-occurrence clusters. A cluster of highly shared sequence variants was judged likely to be a technical artifact of the sequencing pipeline. Over 15 rarely observed V segments, including chromosome 9 orphons, were excluded from the earlier analysis of approximately 600 of the donors because counts were too low. The presence/absence analyses assumed that sequencing depth was roughly uniform across donors, and that assumption may not be true. Compared with equally common non-associated chains, HLA-associated TCR beta chains in a later analysis were more clonally expanded and had lower generation probabilities. In the study, around 150 TCR beta chains were listed as associated with cytomegalovirus. Most TCR sequences were observed very rarely across donors, whereas some public TCRs were present in many individuals. Because the 87-base-pair reads could not distinguish some IMGT-functional V segments, including TRBV6-2 and TRBV6-3, those segments were excluded. The only immune exposure information available for the cohort was CMV serostatus. Specific HLA alleles were associated with more than 15,000 TCR beta sequences at a false discovery rate of 0.05 in a later analysis. A further reported finding was that TCR beta sequences accurately predicted the HLA-A and HLA-B alleles for most subjects in the first cohort. Linkage disequilibrium might explain the correlated functional status among segregating V segments, but an unknown experimental factor could not be ruled out. When HLA alleles, especially DR and DQ, strongly co-occurred, TCR associations were difficult to assign to individual alleles. According to the authors, the approach could potentially be generalized to other disease states and immunological phenotypes. Broadly in line with IMGT annotations, most TCR beta V segments showed up in productive rearrangements about 87% or about 30% of the time in an earlier analysis of about 500 of the donors. In a later genetic analysis, fewer N-insertions in productive TCRs were reported among donors in an Asian-associated ancestry cluster than the approximately 630-donor mean. In both the original and validation cohorts, the classifier was reported to diagnose cytomegalovirus status with high specificity and sensitivity. This cohort had only TCR beta chains sequenced, and the lack of alpha or paired-chain data limited which features could be detected.

As for this clone: Its binding antigen is unknown. No base-level quality is on record; no much larger clone is a single base apart.

Receptor libraries were prepared by the immunoSEQ multiplex PCR assay. For the multiplex PCR, a mixture combining 60 forward primers for TCR Vbeta segments and 13 reverse primers for TCR Jbeta segments was used. A multiplex PCR assay on genomic DNA amplified the CDR3 region of rearranged TCR beta genes. The amplified TCR beta libraries were sequenced on the Illumina HiSeq System as 87-base-pair reads. In the authors' own workflow: A later analysis counted 65 million to 90 million unique TCR beta chains across the 666 repertoires, and around 9.9 million of these chains were shared by at least two donors. Raw reads were error-corrected and collapsed into unique sequences with a nearest-neighbor algorithm that merged closely related sequences to remove PCR and sequencing errors. Alignment of CDR3 sequences to IMGT reference sequences was used to assign V, D and J gene segments. For a sequence to be retained, a match of at least six nucleotides to both a V gene segment and a J gene segment was required. Rearrangements were classified as productive when the CDR3 lacked stop codons and remained in frame with V and J, and all other rearrangements were classified as non-productive. CDR3 was defined according to IMGT convention as the region running from the second conserved V-encoded cysteine to the conserved J-encoded phenylalanine. Sequences without an unambiguous match to a single V gene segment were excluded from the earlier analysis of 450 to 650 of the donors. In an earlier analysis of some 590 of the donors, a V segment was called functional when productive rearrangements were above 56.7%, and segregating when the standard deviation between donors exceeded 5%. A statistical classification framework was developed to diagnose cytomegalovirus status using the catalog of TCR beta chain sequences. In a later analysis, TCR nucleotide sequences were compared against IMGT/GENE-DB human TR gene sequences so that V and J genes could be assigned. In a later analysis, CDR3 sequences and most-parsimonious VDJ recombination scenarios were assigned using the TCRdist pipeline. In a later analysis, each TCR beta chain was defined by its CDR3 amino acid sequence together with its V-gene family, and reads without a unique V-gene family were excluded. As a way to deal with suspected cross-contamination and a sequencing artifact, a later analysis dropped 592 nucleotide sequences that were highly shared and had low generation probability. A later analysis calculated a clonal expansion index for each public chain from normalized within-repertoire ranks of inferred template counts. In a later analysis, generation probabilities were computed with a VDJ recombination model fitted to out-of-frame rearrangements, and the resulting probabilities were checked against IGoR. In a later analysis, hypergeometric tests were used to score TCR-TCR, TCR-HLA and TCR-CMV co-occurrence, with a repertoire-size bias correction applied to TCR pairs. In a later analysis, false discovery rates were estimated by permuting HLA or CMV assignments 20 times. In a later analysis, co-occurring TCRs were grouped using DBSCAN, with TCRdist sequence similarity added in when clustering inside HLA-allele-positive subsets. Co-occurrence clustering excluded repertoires with fewer than 30,000 or more than 120,000 public chains, plus five with anomalous nucleotide sharing. Not all clones reach the TCRdb copy of this immuneACCESS table, which keeps in-frame sequences only. Checked studies attribute under half of the gap to unresolved V genes and leave the rest unexplained. The V and J calls and clone size are taken from that table; D and trimming were inferred from the DNA. This sample is represented by some 95,000 clones; 78% of them were singletons. The ten largest clonotypes hold 4.1% of the sample.

Taken from cysteine to phenylalanine, the CDR3 has 12 residues. Only the CDR3 DNA stays, 36 bases, in frame from base 1. Trimming takes 4 bases from V and 5 bases from J, and the germline ends sit 8 bases apart. Taken from the germline V gene, the CDR1 and CDR2 loops are SGHRS and YFSETQ. The cohort was made up of about 610 healthy bone marrow donors. All cohort members were sampled while nominally healthy, although unrecorded immune exposures were likely present. The donor tested CMV seropositive and was one of the 289 seropositive cohort members. A peripheral blood sample was provided by each donor, and peripheral blood mononuclear cells were used for TCR beta sequencing. Genomic DNA was extracted from the blood cell samples with the Qiagen DNeasy Blood Extraction Kit.

The sequence was obtained from a middle-aged woman in good health and CMV-seropositive. Sequenced material: PBMCs. The receptor chain draws on TRBV5-1 and TRBJ2-3; the D gene is unclear. The nucleotides are TGCGCCAGCAGCGAGCAGGTAGATACGCAGTATTTT. Its protein reads: CASSEQVDTQYF.